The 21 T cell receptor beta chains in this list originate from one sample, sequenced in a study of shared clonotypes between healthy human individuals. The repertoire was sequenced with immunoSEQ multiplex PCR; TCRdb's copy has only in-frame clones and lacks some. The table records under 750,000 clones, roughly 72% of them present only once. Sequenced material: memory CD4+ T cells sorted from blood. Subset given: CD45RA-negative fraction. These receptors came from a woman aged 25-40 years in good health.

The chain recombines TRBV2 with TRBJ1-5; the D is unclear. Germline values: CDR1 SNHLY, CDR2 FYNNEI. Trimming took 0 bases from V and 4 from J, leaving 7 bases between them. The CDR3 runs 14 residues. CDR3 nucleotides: TGTGCCAGCAGTGAAGCAACAGTAAATCAGCCCCAGCATTTT. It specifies CASSEATVNQPQHF.

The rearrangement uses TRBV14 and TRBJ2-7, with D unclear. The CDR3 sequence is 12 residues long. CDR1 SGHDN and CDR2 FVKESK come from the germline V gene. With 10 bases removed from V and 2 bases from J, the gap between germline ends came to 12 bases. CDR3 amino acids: CATGDHPYEQYF. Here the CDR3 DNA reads TGTGCCACCGGAGACCACCCCTACGAGCAGTACTTC.

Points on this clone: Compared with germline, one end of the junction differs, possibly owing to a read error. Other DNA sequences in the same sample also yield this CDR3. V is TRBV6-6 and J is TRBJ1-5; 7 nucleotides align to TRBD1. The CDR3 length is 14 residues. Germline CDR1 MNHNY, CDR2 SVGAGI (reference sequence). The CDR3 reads CASSRQGGNQPQHF. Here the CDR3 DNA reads TGTGCCAGCAGTCGACAGGGCGGCAACCAGCCCCAGCATTTT.

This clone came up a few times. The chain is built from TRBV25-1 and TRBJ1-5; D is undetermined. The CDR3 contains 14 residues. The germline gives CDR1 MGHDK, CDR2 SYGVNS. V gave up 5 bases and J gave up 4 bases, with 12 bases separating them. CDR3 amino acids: CASSSGLWNQPQHF. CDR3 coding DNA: TGTGCCAGCAGTTCCGGACTTTGGAATCAGCCCCAGCATTTT.

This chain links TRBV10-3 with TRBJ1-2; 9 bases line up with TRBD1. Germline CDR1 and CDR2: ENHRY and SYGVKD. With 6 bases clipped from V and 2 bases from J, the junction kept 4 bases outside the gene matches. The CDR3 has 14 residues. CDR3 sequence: CAIRGTGLNYGYTF. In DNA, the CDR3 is TGTGCCATCAGGGGGACAGGGTTAAACTATGGCTACACCTTC.

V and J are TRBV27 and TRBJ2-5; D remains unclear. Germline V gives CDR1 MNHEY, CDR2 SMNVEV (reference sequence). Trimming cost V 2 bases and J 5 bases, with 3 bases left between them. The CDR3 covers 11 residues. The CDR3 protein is CASSLMETQYF. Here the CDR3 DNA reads TGTGCCAGCAGTTTAATGGAGACCCAGTACTTC.

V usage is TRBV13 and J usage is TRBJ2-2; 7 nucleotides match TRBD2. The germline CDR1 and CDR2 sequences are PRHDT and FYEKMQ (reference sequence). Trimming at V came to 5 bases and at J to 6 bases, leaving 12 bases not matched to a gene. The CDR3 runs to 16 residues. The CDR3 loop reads CASSPPGRGGPGELFF. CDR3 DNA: TGTGCCAGCAGCCCCCCAGGGAGGGGAGGGCCCGGGGAGCTGTTTTTT. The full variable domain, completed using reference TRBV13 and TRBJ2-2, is AAGVIQSPRHLIKEKRETATLKCYPIPRHDTVYWYQQGPGQDPQFLISFYEKMQSDKGSIPDRFSAQQFSDYHSELNMSSLELGDSALYFCASSPPGRGGPGELFFGEGSRLTVL.

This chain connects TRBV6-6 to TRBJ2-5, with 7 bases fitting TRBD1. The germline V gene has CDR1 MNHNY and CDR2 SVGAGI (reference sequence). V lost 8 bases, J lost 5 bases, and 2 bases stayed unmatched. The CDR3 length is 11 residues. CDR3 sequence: CASARGETQYF. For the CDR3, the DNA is TGTGCCAGCGCCAGGGGGGAGACCCAGTACTTC.

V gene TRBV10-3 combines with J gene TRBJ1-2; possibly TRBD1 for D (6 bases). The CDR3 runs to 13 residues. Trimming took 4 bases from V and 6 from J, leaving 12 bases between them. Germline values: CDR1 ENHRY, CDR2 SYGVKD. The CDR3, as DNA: TGTGCCATCAGTGCCCGACAGGACCATGGCTACACCTTC. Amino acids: CAISARQDHGYTF.

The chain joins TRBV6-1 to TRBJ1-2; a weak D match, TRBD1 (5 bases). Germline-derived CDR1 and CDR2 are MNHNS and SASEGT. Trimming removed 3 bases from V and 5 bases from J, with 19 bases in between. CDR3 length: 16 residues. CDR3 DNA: TGTGCCAGCAGTGACCGACAGATTTGGAGGGGTTATGGCTACACCTTC. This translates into CASSDRQIWRGYGYTF.

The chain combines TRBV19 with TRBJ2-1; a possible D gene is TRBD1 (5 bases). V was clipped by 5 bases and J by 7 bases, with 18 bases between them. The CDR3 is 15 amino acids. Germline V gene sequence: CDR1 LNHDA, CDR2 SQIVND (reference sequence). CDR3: CASSLDKNGLNEQFF. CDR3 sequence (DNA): TGTGCCAGTAGTTTGGACAAAAACGGCCTTAATGAGCAGTTCTTC. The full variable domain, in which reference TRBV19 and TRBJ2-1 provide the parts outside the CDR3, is DGGITQSPKYLFRKEGQNVTLSCEQNLNHDAMYWYRQDPGQGLRLIYYSQIVNDFQKGDIAEGYSVSREKKESFPLTVTSAQKNPTAFYLCASSLDKNGLNEQFFGPGTRLTVL.

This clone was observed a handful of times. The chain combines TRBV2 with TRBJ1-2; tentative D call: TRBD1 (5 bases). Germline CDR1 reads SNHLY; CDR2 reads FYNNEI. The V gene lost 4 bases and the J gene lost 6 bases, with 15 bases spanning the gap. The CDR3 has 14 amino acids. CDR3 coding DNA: TGTGCCAGCAGTGCAACGGGGCCCGGCGATGGCTACACCTTC. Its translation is CASSATGPGDGYTF.

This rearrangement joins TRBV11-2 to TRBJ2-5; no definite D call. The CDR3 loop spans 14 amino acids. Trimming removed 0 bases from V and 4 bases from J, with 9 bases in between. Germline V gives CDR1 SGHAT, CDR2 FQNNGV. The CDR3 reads CASSLDRAPETQYF. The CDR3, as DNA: TGTGCCAGCAGCTTAGATCGGGCCCCAGAGACCCAGTACTTC.

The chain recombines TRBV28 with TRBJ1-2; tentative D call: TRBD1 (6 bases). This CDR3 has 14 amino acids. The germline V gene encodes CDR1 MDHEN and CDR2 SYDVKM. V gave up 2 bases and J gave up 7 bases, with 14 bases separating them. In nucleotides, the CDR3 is TGTGCCAGCAGTTTACAAACAGGGTCTAGTGGCTACACCTTC. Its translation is CASSLQTGSSGYTF.

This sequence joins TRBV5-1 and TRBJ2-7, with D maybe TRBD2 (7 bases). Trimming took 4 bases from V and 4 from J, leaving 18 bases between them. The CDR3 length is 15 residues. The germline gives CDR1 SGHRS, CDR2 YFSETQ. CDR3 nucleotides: TGCGCCAGCAGCCCGGGGAGGGGGACTATATACGAGCAGTACTTC. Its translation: CASSPGRGTIYEQYF.

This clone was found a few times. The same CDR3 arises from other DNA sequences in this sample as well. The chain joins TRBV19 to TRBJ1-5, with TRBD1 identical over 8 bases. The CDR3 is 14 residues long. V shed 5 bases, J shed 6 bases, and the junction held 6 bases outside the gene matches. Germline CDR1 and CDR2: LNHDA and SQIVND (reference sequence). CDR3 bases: TGTGCCAGTAGTCTCGGACAGGGAGGTCAGCCCCAGCATTTT. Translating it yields CASSLGQGGQPQHF.

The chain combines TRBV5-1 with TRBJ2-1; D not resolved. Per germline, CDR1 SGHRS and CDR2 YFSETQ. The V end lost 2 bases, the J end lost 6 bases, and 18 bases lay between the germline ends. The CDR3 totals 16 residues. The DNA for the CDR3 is TGCGCCAGCAGCTTCGAGCAGGTCTTCTTCGGCAATGAGCAGTTCTTC. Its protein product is CASSFEQVFFGNEQFF. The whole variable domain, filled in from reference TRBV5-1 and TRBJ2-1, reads KAGVTQTPRYLIKTRGQQVTLSCSPISGHRSVSWYQQTPGQGLQFLFEYFSETQRNKGNFPGRFSGRQFSNSRSEMNVSTLELGDSALYLCASSFEQVFFGNEQFFGPGTRLTVL.

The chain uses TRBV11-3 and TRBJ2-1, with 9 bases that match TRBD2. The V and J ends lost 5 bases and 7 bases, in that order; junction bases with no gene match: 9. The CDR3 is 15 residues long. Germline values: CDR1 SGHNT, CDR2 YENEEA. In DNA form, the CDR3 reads TGTGCCAGCAGCCTGGGACTAGCCGAGGGGAATGAGCAGTTCTTC. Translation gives CASSLGLAEGNEQFF.

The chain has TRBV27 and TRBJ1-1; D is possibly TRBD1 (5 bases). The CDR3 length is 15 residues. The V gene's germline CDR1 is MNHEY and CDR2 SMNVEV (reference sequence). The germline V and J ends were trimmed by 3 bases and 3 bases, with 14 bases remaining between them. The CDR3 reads CASSFRPQGHTEAFF. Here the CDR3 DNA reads TGTGCCAGCAGTTTCCGTCCGCAGGGCCACACTGAAGCTTTCTTT.

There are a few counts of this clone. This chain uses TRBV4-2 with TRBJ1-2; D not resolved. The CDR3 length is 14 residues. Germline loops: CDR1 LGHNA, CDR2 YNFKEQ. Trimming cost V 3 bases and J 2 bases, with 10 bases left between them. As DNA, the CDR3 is TGTGCCAGCAGCCACTTCCGGGAAAACTATGGCTACACCTTC. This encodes CASSHFRENYGYTF.

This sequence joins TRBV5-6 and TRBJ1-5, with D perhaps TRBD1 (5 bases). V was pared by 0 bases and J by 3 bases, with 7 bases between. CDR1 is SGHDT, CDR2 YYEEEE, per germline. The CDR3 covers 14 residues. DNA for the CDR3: TGTGCCAGCAGCTTGGGACAGCACAATCAGCCCCAGCATTTT. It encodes CASSLGQHNQPQHF.